A single sample gave rise to the 32 T cell receptor beta chains below, sequenced in a study of blood T cell repertoires in COVID-19. The protocol was immunoSEQ multiplex PCR, while the TCRdb copy is restricted to in-frame clones and leaves out a portion. The table includes 150,000 to 200,000 clones, around 89% detected once. The sequenced sample consisted of peripheral blood. These receptors all stem from a man in his forties or fifties who had recovered from COVID-19.

The chain uses TRBV5-3 and TRBJ2-2; TRBD2 agrees at 8 bases. Being an ORF, TRBV5-3 has a function that is uncertain. The J segment lost 10 bases and the V segment lost 3 bases, leaving 17 bases of the junction unmatched. This CDR3 has 17 residues. The CDR3 loop reads CARSSLRDGGAIEELFF. CDR3 nucleotides: TGTGCCAGAAGCTCCCTTCGTGACGGGGGGGCCATCGAGGAGCTGTTTTTT.

V and J are TRBV19 and TRBJ2-1, with D unresolved. CDR3 size: 14 residues. Germline V CDR1 and CDR2: LNHDA, SQIVND (reference sequence). Trimming removed 5 bases at V and 1 base at J, with 9 bases between. The DNA of the CDR3 is TGTGCCAGTAGTCGATGGCAGTCCTACAATGAGCAGTTCTTC. It encodes CASSRWQSYNEQFF.

V and J are TRBV11-2 and TRBJ1-3, with D possibly being TRBD1 (5 bases). Germline V gene data show CDR1 as SGHAT and CDR2 as FQNNGV. V lost 2 bases, J lost 0 bases, and 8 bases lay in between. The CDR3 consists of 15 residues. CDR3 DNA: TGTGCCAGCAGCTTATCCAGGGCCTCTGGAAACACCATATATTTT. Encoded protein: CASSLSRASGNTIYF.

The chain has TRBV9 and TRBJ1-1; 10 bases map to TRBD1. Germline lookup yields CDR1 SGDLS and CDR2 YYNGEE. V shed 0 bases and J 0 bases; nucleotides not matched to a gene: 2. The CDR3 is 16 residues long. CDR3 DNA sequence: TGTGCCAGCAGCGTAGCGGGGACAGGGGTGAACACTGAAGCTTTCTTT. Protein sequence: CASSVAGTGVNTEAFF.

As concerns this clone: This CDR3 fails to terminate in the conserved phenylalanine or tryptophan, so it likely reflects a read error. The DNA is omitted, as the CDR3 cannot be located on it reliably, and the CDR3 follows TCRdb's listing. CDR3 protein: CASSHLPG. The rearrangement uses TRBV19 and TRBJ2-7; the table assigns TRBD2, which was not confirmed against the DNA. Germline values: CDR1 LNHDA, CDR2 SQIVND (reference sequence). The CDR3 spans 8 amino acids, including both terminal residues.

The CDR3 DNA sequence: TGTGCCAGCAGTTACCGTCGACAGGGGGACTACAATGAGCAGTTCTTC. Protein product: CASSYRRQGDYNEQFF. This chain uses TRBV6-5 with TRBJ2-1; TRBD1 agrees at 9 bases. The CDR3 length is 16 residues. V was pared by 2 bases and J by 3 bases, with 5 bases of the junction left unmatched. Germline lookup yields CDR1 MNHEY and CDR2 SVGAGI.

V and J are TRBV14 and TRBJ1-1; tentative D call: TRBD1 (5 bases). The germline V gene encodes CDR1 SGHDN and CDR2 FVKESK. The CDR3 is made up of 15 amino acids. V was shortened by 1 base and J by 0 bases, with 9 bases between the two germline ends. CDR3 residues: CASSQVDSLNTEAFF. For the CDR3, the DNA is TGTGCCAGCAGCCAAGTAGACAGCCTGAACACTGAAGCTTTCTTT.

The chain combines TRBV9 with TRBJ2-3; 8 bases line up with TRBD2. CDR1 is SGDLS, CDR2 YYNGEE, per germline. There are 16 residues in the CDR3. The V gene end was trimmed by 0 bases and the J gene end by 1 base; junction bases not matched to a gene: 4. CDR3 bases: TGTGCCAGCAGCGTAGCAACTAGCGGTCGCACAGATACGCAGTATTTT. Translated: CASSVATSGRTDTQYF.

V is TRBV5-1 and J is TRBJ2-7; weak D call: TRBD1 (6 bases). Looked up from germline, CDR1 is SGHRS and CDR2 is YFSETQ. The CDR3 spans 12 residues. With 4 bases removed from V and 6 bases from J, the gap between germline ends came to 11 bases. CDR3 protein: CASSRTGPEQYF. CDR3 bases: TGCGCCAGCAGCCGTACAGGGCCCGAGCAGTACTTC.

This clone was counted a single time. The DNA of the CDR3 is TGTGCCAGCAGTTACGTAGCGGGGGGGCCTGGTGAGCAGTTCTTC. The encoded protein is CASSYVAGGPGEQFF. V and J are TRBV6-5 and TRBJ2-1; 11 nucleotides line up with TRBD2. V shed 2 bases, J shed 9 bases, and the junction held 6 bases outside the gene matches. CDR1 MNHEY and CDR2 SVGAGI come from the germline V gene. CDR3 size: 15 residues.

The J gene is TRBJ1-2, the V gene TRBV14, with TRBD1 identical over 9 bases. CDR1 SGHDN and CDR2 FVKESK come from the germline V gene. CDR3 length equals 14 residues. Trimming cost V 3 bases and J 4 bases; bases outside gene matches: 3. In DNA, the CDR3 is TGTGCCAGCAGCCACCTGGGACAGGGCTATGGCTACACCTTC. Translated: CASSHLGQGYGYTF.

V usage is TRBV7-7 and J usage is TRBJ2-1, with TRBD2 identical over 13 bases. The CDR3 has 16 residues. Germline CDR1 and CDR2: SSHAT and FNYEAQ (reference sequence). Trimming at V came to 3 bases and at J to 5 bases, leaving 4 bases not matched to a gene. DNA for the CDR3: TGTGCCAGCAGCTTGAGGACTAGCGGGAGAAACAATGAGCAGTTCTTC. Translated, it gives CASSLRTSGRNNEQFF.

The chain couples TRBV6-5 to TRBJ2-7; 8 nucleotides agree with TRBD1. This CDR3 has 13 amino acids. V lost 6 bases and J lost 2; bases outside the gene matches: 3. In germline, CDR1 is MNHEY, CDR2 SVGAGI. In nucleotides, the CDR3 is TGTGCCAGCAGCAGACAGGGGACCTACGAGCAGTACTTC. It yields the protein CASSRQGTYEQYF.

This clone was found a few times. The chain employs TRBV2 and TRBJ1-1; 9 nucleotides match TRBD1. Germline-derived CDR1 and CDR2 are SNHLY and FYNNEI. The CDR3 covers 16 residues. The ends lost 6 bases at V and 6 bases at J; junction bases unmatched: 14. As DNA, the CDR3 is TGTGCCAGCAGACATAACAGGGGGCGCGGAAGGGCTGAAGCTTTCTTT. Its protein is CASRHNRGRGRAEAFF.

The genes are TRBV6-4 and TRBJ1-2, with 10 bases lining up with TRBD1. CDR3 length: 14 residues. Looked up from germline, CDR1 is MRHNA and CDR2 is SNTAGT. The V and J ends lost 6 bases and 7 bases, in that order; junction bases with no gene match: 8. The CDR3 here is CASSPRQGASGYTF. The CDR3, as DNA: TGTGCCAGCAGCCCGCGACAGGGGGCTAGTGGCTACACCTTC.

To note about this clone: Other DNA sequences in this sample translate to the same CDR3. V usage is TRBV27 and J usage is TRBJ2-7; D is possibly TRBD2 (5 bases). The CDR3 loop spans 13 amino acids. V gave up 5 bases and J gave up 1 base, with 9 bases separating them. Germline V lookup: CDR1 MNHEY, CDR2 SMNVEV (reference sequence). The CDR3 DNA follows: TGTGCCAGCAGTCGGACTCCTTCCTACGAGCAGTACTTC. Its protein product is CASSRTPSYEQYF.

The chain is built from TRBV19 and TRBJ2-7; TRBD2 might be the D (6 bases). Deletions cut 3 bases from V and 6 bases from J, with 12 bases between. Germline V gene sequence: CDR1 LNHDA, CDR2 SQIVND (reference sequence). The CDR3 covers 13 residues. CDR3 loop: CASSIVPGGEQYF. The CDR3 DNA is TGTGCCAGTAGTATCGTACCCGGGGGCGAGCAGTACTTC.

V usage is TRBV7-3 and J usage is TRBJ2-7; 7 nucleotides match TRBD1. V shed 8 bases and J 6 bases; nucleotides not matched to a gene: 10. The CDR3 contains 13 residues. The germline CDR1 and CDR2 sequences are SGHTA and FQGTGA. In DNA form, the CDR3 reads TGTGCCAGCTCAAAGGGACAGTTGGTCGAGCAGTACTTC. Translation: CASSKGQLVEQYF.

The chain has TRBV4-3 and TRBJ1-5; 7 bases align to TRBD1. Germline trimming cut 0 bases from V and 4 bases from J; bases unmatched to any gene: 3. Germline V lookup: CDR1 LGHNA, CDR2 YSLEER. The CDR3 contains 15 residues. The CDR3 nucleotides are TGCGCCAGCAGCCAAGAGGCCAGGGGGAATCAGCCCCAGCATTTT. Its protein product is CASSQEARGNQPQHF.

The rearrangement joins TRBV28 to TRBJ1-5; perhaps TRBD1 as D (6 bases). V lost 7 bases to trimming and J lost 3 bases, with 13 bases between them. Germline CDR1 and CDR2: MDHEN and SYDVKM. The CDR3 is 14 residues long. The CDR3 sequence is CASTSGASNQPQHF. Here the CDR3 DNA reads TGTGCCAGCACTTCAGGGGCATCCAATCAGCCCCAGCATTTT.

The chain uses TRBV19 and TRBJ1-4, with 7 nucleotides matching TRBD1. J gave up 0 bases and V 5 bases, and 9 bases lay outside the gene matches. CDR1 is LNHDA, CDR2 SQIVND, per germline (reference sequence). The CDR3 is 17 residues long. The CDR3 coding sequence is TGTGCCAGTAGTTCTCAGGGTCAGGGGGCAACTAATGAAAAACTGTTTTTT. This encodes CASSSQGQGATNEKLFF.

The V gene is TRBV3-1 (or the pseudogene TRBV3-2), the J gene TRBJ1-2; a weak D match, TRBD1 (6 bases). Trimming removed 0 bases from V and 4 bases from J, with 9 bases in between. The CDR3 is made up of 14 amino acids. Looked up from germline, CDR1 is LGHDT and CDR2 is YNNKEL (reference sequence). The CDR3 protein is CASSQDTGPYGYTF. In DNA form, the CDR3 reads TGTGCCAGCAGCCAAGATACAGGGCCCTATGGCTACACCTTC.

This clone has a single count. This chain connects TRBV11-2 to TRBJ1-3, with D unresolved. CDR3 length: 14 residues. V was trimmed by 0 bases and J by 0 bases, leaving 3 bases between them. The germline V gene has CDR1 SGHAT and CDR2 FQNNGV. CDR3 amino acids: CASSLEYSGNTIYF. CDR3 DNA: TGTGCCAGCAGCTTAGAGTACTCTGGAAACACCATATATTTT.

The chain is built from TRBV21-1 and TRBJ2-1; the D call of TRBD2 is as the table states it, not checked on the DNA. TRBV21-1 is marked as a pseudogene. This CDR3 is built from 17 residues. CDR3: CASSTPRREESYNEQFF. For the CDR3, the DNA is TGTGCCAGCAGCACTCCTAGGCGGGAGGAATCCTACAATGAGCAGTTCTTC.

The V gene is TRBV5-6, the J gene TRBJ2-7; possible D gene TRBD2, 7 bases. Germline-derived CDR1 and CDR2 are SGHDT and YYEEEE. V lost 0 bases and J lost 6, with 16 bases in between. The CDR3 consists of 15 residues. The CDR3 is CASSLAPGGLSEQYF. The DNA for the CDR3 is TGTGCCAGCAGCTTGGCTCCGGGGGGCCTTTCCGAGCAGTACTTC. Filled out from reference TRBV5-6 and TRBJ2-7, the complete variable domain reads DAGVTQSPTHLIKTRGQQVTLRCSPKSGHDTVSWYQQALGQGPQFIFQYYEEEERQRGNFPDRFSGHQFPNYSSELNVNALLLGDSALYLCASSLAPGGLSEQYFGPGTRLTVT.

The J gene is TRBJ2-5, the V gene TRBV6-1; 9 bases agree with TRBD1. CDR1 is MNHNS, CDR2 SASEGT, per germline. V was pared by 2 bases and J by 4 bases, with 5 bases of the junction left unmatched. The CDR3 sequence is 15 residues long. CDR3 residues: CASSEPGQGLETQYF. The CDR3 region has the DNA TGTGCCAGCAGTGAACCGGGACAGGGTTTAGAGACCCAGTACTTC.

J is TRBJ2-1 and V is TRBV3-1 (or the pseudogene TRBV3-2), with TRBD2 matching over 11 bases. The CDR3 is 17 residues long. The V segment lost 2 bases and the J segment 4 bases; nucleotides outside the gene matches: 7. Per the germline V gene, CDR1 is LGHDT and CDR2 is YNNKEL (reference sequence). CDR3 region: CASSQSGSGRGYNEQFF. In DNA, the CDR3 is TGTGCCAGCAGCCAATCCGGTAGCGGGAGGGGTTACAATGAGCAGTTCTTC.

This clone was counted between two and nine times. V is TRBV28 and J is TRBJ2-5; D possibly corresponds to TRBD1 (6 bases). CDR1 and CDR2 from the germline V gene are MDHEN and SYDVKM. V lost 5 bases, J lost 3 bases, and 10 bases lay in between. The CDR3 runs 13 residues. The CDR3 coding sequence is TGTGCCAGCAGTGGGGGCAGTGAAGAGACCCAGTACTTC. Amino acid sequence: CASSGGSEETQYF.

This chain uses TRBV28 with TRBJ2-1; 10 bases match TRBD1. The CDR3 has 16 amino acids. Trimming took 6 bases from V and 7 from J; bases not matched to a gene: 12. Germline V gives CDR1 MDHEN, CDR2 SYDVKM. This CDR3 reads CASRNPRTGGANEQFF. The CDR3 DNA is TGTGCCAGCAGAAATCCCCGGACAGGGGGGGCAAATGAGCAGTTCTTC.

The chain is built from TRBV6-4 and TRBJ1-2; 9 nucleotides agree with TRBD1. The V segment lost 2 bases and the J segment 2 bases; nucleotides outside the gene matches: 9. The V gene's germline CDR1 is MRHNA and CDR2 SNTAGT. This CDR3 is built from 17 residues. The CDR3 protein is CASSDPTGGLSNYGYTF. CDR3 sequence (DNA): TGTGCCAGCAGTGACCCAACAGGGGGCCTTTCCAACTATGGCTACACCTTC.

This sequence joins TRBV11-3 and TRBJ2-2; no reliable D call. CDR1 is SGHNT and CDR2 is YENEEA in the germline V gene. V was clipped by 3 bases and J by 6 bases, with 5 bases between them. This CDR3 is 12 amino acids long. The CDR3 loop is CASSFFAGELFF. The DNA of the CDR3 is TGTGCCAGCAGCTTTTTCGCCGGGGAGCTGTTTTTT.

This rearrangement joins TRBV6-6 to TRBJ2-7; D may be TRBD1 (5 bases). Trimming cost V 6 bases and J 6 bases, with 15 bases left between them. The CDR3 spans 13 residues. The germline V gene has CDR1 MNHNY and CDR2 SVGAGI (reference sequence). Here the CDR3 DNA reads TGTGCCAGCAGCGCCGACAGCGTAGGCGAGCAGTACTTC. Translating gives CASSADSVGEQYF.